What follows are 25 T cell receptor beta chains derived from one specimen sequenced in a study of blood T cell repertoires in COVID-19. Assay used: immunoSEQ multiplex PCR; TCRdb lists only in-frame clones, some missing. Of some 25,000 clones detected, 82% appear once; the ten largest clones hold about 8.6%. The sequenced sample consisted of peripheral blood. The receptors were gathered from a human donor in a cohort sampled during active COVID-19.

The chain employs TRBV7-9 and TRBJ2-7; 8 bases are shared with TRBD2. The CDR3 sequence is 13 residues long. CDR1 is SEHNR, CDR2 FQNEAQ, per germline (reference sequence). The J segment lost 3 bases and the V segment lost 3 bases, leaving 1 base of the junction unmatched. The CDR3, as DNA: TGTGCCAGCAGCTTTCGGGAGGGCTACGAGCAGTACTTC. Protein sequence: CASSFREGYEQYF.

The chain combines TRBV6-2 or TRBV6-3 with TRBJ2-3; TRBD2 matches 9 bases. Germline trimming cut 2 bases from V and 8 bases from J; bases unmatched to any gene: 5. This CDR3 is 14 amino acids long. Germline V gene lookup returns CDR1 MNHEY and CDR2 SVGEGT. The CDR3 DNA reads TGTGCCAGCAGTTACCGCGGGGGGGCCCTTACGCAGTATTTT. The encoded protein is CASSYRGGALTQYF.

The J gene is TRBJ1-1, the V gene TRBV6-6; D remains ambiguous. The CDR3 runs to 15 residues. Germline assignment: CDR1 MNHNY and CDR2 SVGAGI (reference sequence). V was pared by 5 bases and J by 0 bases, with 13 bases between. The CDR3 DNA reads as TGTGCCAGCAGTACACGCAGAGCGATGAACACTGAAGCTTTCTTT. It encodes CASSTRRAMNTEAFF.

CDR3 sequence: CASSRDWGRTDTQYF. The CDR3 DNA is TGTGCCAGCAGTAGGGACTGGGGACGCACAGATACGCAGTATTTT. The genes are TRBV6-2 or TRBV6-3 and TRBJ2-3; a weak D match, TRBD2 (6 bases). The length of the CDR3 is 15 residues. V lost 5 bases, J lost 1 base, and 13 bases lay in between. The germline gives CDR1 MNHEY, CDR2 SVGEGT.

The gene calls are TRBV3-1 (or the pseudogene TRBV3-2) and TRBJ2-7; perhaps TRBD1 as D (6 bases). The CDR3 length is 14 residues. Looked up from germline, CDR1 is LGHDT and CDR2 is YNNKEL (reference sequence). Trimming cost V 1 base and J 6 bases, with 13 bases left between them. CDR3 in amino acids: CASSQGLGASEQYF. The CDR3 region has the DNA TGTGCCAGCAGCCAAGGCCTGGGGGCAAGCGAGCAGTACTTC.

The chain uses TRBV7-8 and TRBJ2-1; D is unclear. V was shortened by 7 bases and J by 4 bases, with 8 bases between the two germline ends. Germline lookup yields CDR1 SGHVS and CDR2 FQNEAQ. This CDR3 region has 12 residues. CDR3 DNA: TGTGCCAGCACCTTCCATTACAATGAGCAGTTCTTC. Amino acid sequence: CASTFHYNEQFF.

The chain joins TRBV7-9 to TRBJ2-1, with a tentative D call TRBD2 (6 bases). Per germline, CDR1 SEHNR and CDR2 FQNEAQ (reference sequence). This CDR3 has 17 residues. V dropped 1 base and J dropped 3 bases, with 16 bases sitting between them. The chain's CDR3 is CASSLDYGGADYNEQFF. In DNA form, the CDR3 reads TGTGCCAGCAGCTTAGATTATGGCGGGGCGGACTACAATGAGCAGTTCTTC.

This rearrangement joins TRBV25-1 to TRBJ2-2, with D perhaps matching TRBD1 (6 bases). CDR3 length equals 13 residues. CDR1 MGHDK and CDR2 SYGVNS come from the germline V gene. Between the trimmed V and J ends, which lost 4 bases and 4 bases, there was a span of 7 bases. CDR3 bases: TGTGCCAGCAGTGTAGGGGGCACCGGGGAGCTGTTTTTT. This gives the protein CASSVGGTGELFF. Complete variable domain (other parts from reference TRBV25-1 and TRBJ2-2): EADIYQTPRYLVIGTGKKITLECSQTMGHDKMYWYQQDPGMELHLIHYSYGVNSTEKGDLSSESTVSRIRTEHFPLTLESARPSHTSQYLCASSVGGTGELFFGEGSRLTVL.

V gene TRBV3-1 (or the pseudogene TRBV3-2) combines with J gene TRBJ2-5; D perhaps matches TRBD2 (6 bases). CDR1 LGHDT and CDR2 YNNKEL come from the germline V gene (reference sequence). The V end lost 6 bases, the J end lost 1 base, and 18 bases lay between the germline ends. The CDR3 runs 16 residues. DNA of the CDR3: TGTGCCAGCAGTCATCAAGCGGGTCCCTTCCAAGAGACCCAGTACTTC. Amino acid sequence: CASSHQAGPFQETQYF.

The gene calls are TRBV11-2 and TRBJ1-1; perhaps TRBD1 as D (6 bases). The length of the CDR3 is 15 residues. CDR1 and CDR2 from the germline V gene are SGHAT and FQNNGV. V lost 1 base and J lost 4, with 13 bases in between. CDR3 residues: CASSLAGQWVTEAFF. Here the CDR3 DNA reads TGTGCCAGCAGCTTAGCTGGACAGTGGGTCACTGAAGCTTTCTTT.

The rearrangement uses TRBV12-5 and TRBJ2-3; TRBD2 agrees at 10 bases. J gave up 5 bases and V 4 bases, and 12 bases lay outside the gene matches. Germline V gene lookup returns CDR1 LGHNT and CDR2 FRNRAP. This CDR3 is 17 amino acids long. In DNA form, the CDR3 reads TGTGCTAGTGGTTCATCCGTACTAGCGGGGTTAGGAGATACGCAGTATTTT. The encoded protein is CASGSSVLAGLGDTQYF.

The J gene is TRBJ1-2, the V gene TRBV5-1; D uncertain. This CDR3 is 13 amino acids long. In germline, CDR1 is SGHRS, CDR2 YFSETQ. V lost 2 bases to trimming and J lost 4 bases, with 9 bases between them. The CDR3 DNA sequence: TGCGCCAGCAGCTTAGTTACGGGCTATGGCTACACCTTC. Protein product: CASSLVTGYGYTF.

This rearrangement joins TRBV28 to TRBJ1-5, with a weak D call TRBD1 (5 bases). The CDR3 spans 16 residues. With 1 base removed from V and 2 bases from J, the gap between germline ends came to 12 bases. The germline gives CDR1 MDHEN, CDR2 SYDVKM. This CDR3 reads CASSLSDSTGNQPQHF. CDR3 coding DNA: TGTGCCAGCAGTTTATCTGACAGCACGGGCAATCAGCCCCAGCATTTT.

This clone was counted only a few times. The chain recombines TRBV5-6 with TRBJ2-3, with 11 positions matching TRBD2. CDR1 and CDR2 from the germline V gene are SGHDT and YYEEEE. The CDR3 is 19 amino acids. The V and J ends lost 1 base and 0 bases, in that order; junction bases with no gene match: 10. Written as DNA, the CDR3 is TGTGCCAGCAGCTTGTATCGACTAGCGGGGTACTCTAGCACAGATACGCAGTATTTT. Residues: CASSLYRLAGYSSTDTQYF.

This clone showed up just a few times. This sample includes further DNA sequences coding for the same CDR3. The chain recombines TRBV29-1 with TRBJ2-7; D not certain. CDR3 length: 11 amino acids. The V gene lost 4 bases and the J gene lost 3 bases, with 7 bases spanning the gap. Germline V CDR1 and CDR2: SQVTM, ANQGSEA. CDR3 sequence reads: CSVGGYYEQYF. The CDR3 coding sequence is TGCAGCGTTGGCGGATACTACGAGCAGTACTTC.

CDR3 protein: CASSPGTALETQYF. The CDR3 coding sequence is TGCGCCAGCAGTCCGGGGACAGCCCTGGAGACCCAGTACTTC. The rearrangement joins TRBV5-1 to TRBJ2-5; 7 bases fit TRBD1. Unmatched junction bases numbered 9, after V lost 5 bases and J lost 5 bases. Germline V lookup: CDR1 SGHRS, CDR2 YFSETQ. The CDR3 extends over 14 amino acids.

V and J are TRBV7-2 and TRBJ2-2; maybe TRBD2 (6 bases). Trimming stripped 4 bases from V and 4 bases from J, with 19 bases between. Per the germline V gene, CDR1 is SGHTA and CDR2 is FQGNSA. The CDR3 has 17 amino acids. CDR3 sequence reads: CASSSGVGGARTGELFF. For the CDR3, the DNA is TGTGCCAGCAGCTCGGGCGTAGGAGGGGCGCGCACCGGGGAGCTGTTTTTT. Filled out from reference TRBV7-2 and TRBJ2-2, the complete variable domain reads GAGVSQSPSNKVTEKGKDVELRCDPISGHTALYWYRQSLGQGLEFLIYFQGNSAPDKSGLPSDRFSAERTGGSVSTLTIQRTQQEDSAVYLCASSSGVGGARTGELFFGEGSRLTVL.

The J gene is TRBJ1-1, the V gene TRBV28, with TRBD1 matching 12 bases. V shed 3 bases, J shed 8 bases, and the junction held 7 bases outside the gene matches. This CDR3 has 15 residues. CDR1 is MDHEN and CDR2 is SYDVKM in the germline V gene. The CDR3 region has the DNA TGTGCCAGCAGTTTGGGGGGGACAGGGGGCCCCGAAGCTTTCTTT. Its translation is CASSLGGTGGPEAFF.

This chain uses TRBV4-3 with TRBJ2-3; 12 bases are a match to TRBD2. V shed 0 bases, J shed 0 bases, and the junction held 10 bases outside the gene matches. The CDR3 runs 20 residues. CDR1 is LGHNA and CDR2 is YSLEER in the germline V gene. CDR3 sequence: CASSQDLGLAGRSSTDTQYF. The CDR3 DNA sequence: TGCGCCAGCAGCCAAGATCTTGGACTAGCGGGACGATCTAGCACAGATACGCAGTATTTT.

The chain has TRBV2 and TRBJ1-2; D is unclear. The V gene lost 6 bases and the J gene lost 4 bases, with 15 bases spanning the gap. CDR3 size: 14 residues. Germline V gene sequence: CDR1 SNHLY, CDR2 FYNNEI. CDR3 nucleotide sequence: TGTGCCAGCAGCCCTCCGGGAGCAGCCTATGGCTACACCTTC. Protein: CASSPPGAAYGYTF.

This chain connects TRBV7-6 to TRBJ2-3, with a tentative D call TRBD1 (5 bases). The CDR3 totals 15 residues. V shed 2 bases and J shed 4 bases, with 13 bases lying between them. Germline lookup yields CDR1 SGHVS and CDR2 FNYEAQ. The CDR3 sequence: CASSLRQGRADTQYF. The CDR3 DNA sequence: TGTGCCAGCAGCTTAAGGCAGGGTCGAGCAGATACGCAGTATTTT.

The chain joins TRBV5-4 to TRBJ2-3; 14 bases are shared with TRBD2. Germline loops: CDR1 SGHNT, CDR2 YYREEE (reference sequence). The CDR3 sequence is 15 residues long. J gave up 8 bases and V 4 bases, and 6 bases lay outside the gene matches. The CDR3 protein is CASSQGLAGEGTQYF. CDR3 DNA: TGTGCCAGCAGCCAGGGACTAGCGGGAGAGGGTACGCAGTATTTT.

V and J are TRBV6-6 and TRBJ2-1, with TRBD2 as a possible D gene (5 bases). CDR3 length: 11 amino acids. Germline CDR1 and CDR2: MNHNY and SVGAGI (reference sequence). V was cut by 8 bases and J by 3 bases, with 5 bases left in between. Here the CDR3 DNA reads TGTGCCAGCCGGGGCTACAATGAGCAGTTCTTC. Protein product: CASRGYNEQFF.

The chain recombines TRBV12-5 with TRBJ2-7; D is possibly TRBD2 (5 bases). Deletions cut 8 bases from V and 2 bases from J, with 13 bases between. The CDR3 length is 13 residues. The germline CDR1 and CDR2 sequences are LGHNT and FRNRAP. DNA of the CDR3: TGTGCTAGTTGGAGCGGAGAGACCTACGAGCAGTACTTC. It translates to CASWSGETYEQYF.

The CDR3 DNA reads TGTGCCAGCAGGGACAGGGGCTCCTATAATTCACCCCTCCACTTT. Its protein is CASRDRGSYNSPLHF. The rearrangement links TRBV3-1 (or the pseudogene TRBV3-2) to TRBJ1-6; TRBD1 agrees at 9 bases. V gave up 6 bases and J gave up 0 bases; unmatched junction bases: 0. The CDR3 spans 15 residues. Germline V CDR1 and CDR2: LGHDT, YNNKEL (reference sequence).